This TCR beta chain was recovered during a study of OX40 agonist ivuxolimab in advanced cancers. TCRdb's copy holds only in-frame clones and misses some; the assay was immunoSEQ multiplex PCR. Of roughly 93,000 clones in the sample, approximately 80% were seen once. The trim removed 4 bases at V and 7 bases at J, leaving 9 bases unmatched. The CDR3 runs to 15 residues. The germline CDR1 and CDR2 sequences are SGHVS and FNYEAQ. The receptor was derived from an adult with an advanced solid tumor such as melanoma, head and neck, liver or kidney cancer. Source: CD4+ or CD8+ T cells sorted from blood, taken in a trial of the OX40 agonist ivuxolimab. The chain uses TRBV7-6 and TRBJ1-4, with 7 bases fitting TRBD1. CDR3 coding DNA: TGTGCCAGCAGCTCAAGCAAGGGACAGCGTGAAAAACTGTTTTTT. Protein sequence: CASSSSKGQREKLFF.